The 17 T cell receptor beta chains below were found in one sample sequenced in a study of post-analysis software for immune sequencing data. Study-wide results and limits: There were four or five TRBV segments more frequent in patients than controls, and TRBV5-6, TRBV5-1 and TRBV20-1 were among them.

cDNA libraries for TCR beta contained unique molecular identifiers. TCRdb re-called the PCR reads through MiXCR, storing one row per CDR3 protein. This sample has almost 700,000 distinct CDR3 sequences, with approximately 59% found just once. These receptors are not linked to any known antigen. Sequenced: blood. The receptor set was obtained from a girl aged 2 to 10 with multiple sclerosis.

The CDR3 nucleotides are TGTGCCAGCAGCTTGTTCGACACAGATACGCAGTATTTT. Translation: CASSLFDTDTQYF. V gene TRBV5-5 combines with J gene TRBJ2-3; D is ambiguous. In germline, CDR1 is SGHKS, CDR2 YYEKEE (reference sequence). Trimming pared 1 base from V and 2 bases from J, leaving 5 bases between. The CDR3 is 13 residues long.

The CDR3 region has the DNA TGTGCCAGCAGTTTGGGCAGCAACAACCAAGAGACCCAGTACTTC. Translated: CASSLGSNNQETQYF. This chain joins TRBV27 and TRBJ2-5, with D uncertain. This CDR3 has 15 amino acids. Germline lookup yields CDR1 MNHEY and CDR2 SMNVEV (reference sequence). Trimming cost V 3 bases and J 0 bases, with 11 bases left between them.

The V call is TRBV6-5, the J call TRBJ1-1; D is ambiguous. Germline V gene data show CDR1 as MNHEY and CDR2 as SVGAGI. Trimming removed 5 bases at V and 5 bases at J, with 15 bases between. The CDR3 contains 14 residues. CDR3 sequence reads: CASSPRQKGTEAFF. The CDR3 DNA reads as TGTGCCAGCAGTCCCAGACAAAAAGGGACTGAAGCTTTCTTT.

The sample holds one count of this clonotype. The chain couples TRBV5-1 to TRBJ2-1, with TRBD1 as a possible D gene (5 bases). The CDR3 spans 15 residues. Between the trimmed V and J ends, which lost 0 bases and 5 bases, there was a span of 12 bases. Germline V gives CDR1 SGHRS, CDR2 YFSETQ. The CDR3 DNA reads TGCGCCAGCAGCTTGGGAGAAGGGGTTCACAATGAGCAGTTCTTC. Translated, it gives CASSLGEGVHNEQFF.

This clonotype occurred a few times. The CDR3 here is CASSDRTLYNSPLHF. The DNA for the CDR3 is TGTGCCAGCAGTGACAGGACCCTCTATAATTCACCCCTCCACTTT. J is TRBJ1-6 and V is TRBV2; D remains unclear. The V gene lost 3 bases and the J gene lost 3 bases, with 9 bases spanning the gap. From germline, CDR1 is SNHLY and CDR2 FYNNEI. The CDR3 loop spans 15 amino acids.

The chain carries TRBV4-1 and TRBJ2-1, with D possibly TRBD2 on 6 matching bases. The V gene's germline CDR1 is MGHRA and CDR2 YSYEKL. V lost 1 base and J lost 8, with 18 bases in between. The CDR3 extends over 16 amino acids. Written as DNA, the CDR3 is TGCGCCAGCAGCCAAGGTTGGCTGACTAGTAAGGATGAGCAGTTCTTC. As protein: CASSQGWLTSKDEQFF.

As for this clonotype: This is likely a read error, given that the CDR3 carries no conserved phenylalanine or tryptophan at its end. The rearrangement uses TRBV3-1 and TRBJ1-1, with a weak D call TRBD1 (6 bases). Germline V gives CDR1 LGHDT, CDR2 YNNKEL (reference sequence). CDR3 size: 13 residues. V was shortened by 6 bases and J by 3 bases, with 11 bases between the two germline ends. The CDR3 sequence is CASRGGGDTEAFC. As DNA, the CDR3 is TGTGCCAGCAGAGGGGGAGGAGACACTGAAGCTTTCTGT.

This chain uses TRBV27 with TRBJ1-1, with 9 bases fitting TRBD1. V was pared by 3 bases and J by 5 bases, with 4 bases of the junction left unmatched. The CDR3 is made up of 14 amino acids. CDR1 and CDR2 from the germline V gene are MNHEY and SMNVEV (reference sequence). CDR3 DNA: TGTGCCAGCAGTTTCAACAGGGGGCGTACTGAAGCTTTCTTT. As protein: CASSFNRGRTEAFF.

This chain connects TRBV6-2 or TRBV6-3 to TRBJ2-1; TRBD2 agrees at 12 bases. Germline V gene lookup returns CDR1 MNHEY and CDR2 SVGEGT. V gave up 3 bases and J gave up 4 bases; unmatched junction bases: 19. CDR3 length: 21 residues. CDR3 loop: CASSYPSSGGVSFRSYNEQFF. The CDR3 DNA follows: TGTGCCAGCAGTTATCCCTCTAGCGGGGGGGTCTCGTTCCGCTCTTACAATGAGCAGTTCTTC.

This clonotype has a handful of counts. The rearrangement joins TRBV9 to TRBJ2-4; 7 bases fit TRBD1. This CDR3 is 14 amino acids long. Germline-derived CDR1 and CDR2 are SGDLS and YYNGEE. J was trimmed by 3 bases and V by 3 bases; bases with no gene match: 3. The CDR3 sequence: CASSAGTVKNIQYF. DNA for the CDR3: TGTGCCAGCAGCGCCGGGACAGTCAAAAACATTCAGTACTTC.

This clonotype was detected only a few times. The chain is built from TRBV20-1 and TRBJ2-7; tentatively, D is TRBD2 (6 bases). The germline gives CDR1 DFQATT, CDR2 SNEGSKA (reference sequence). V gave up 3 bases and J gave up 0 bases, with 9 bases separating them. The CDR3 is 13 amino acids. This CDR3 is CSASSGSSYEQYF. The DNA of the CDR3 is TGCAGTGCTAGCTCCGGGAGCTCCTACGAGCAGTACTTC.

CDR3 sequence: CASAPRGPLYEQYF. CDR3 bases: TGTGCCAGTGCTCCGAGGGGCCCCCTTTACGAGCAGTACTTC. This chain connects TRBV11-2 to TRBJ2-5; D is possibly TRBD1 or TRBD2 (5 bases each). The J call may be wrong; the DNA end is better matched by TRBJ2-7. CDR3 length: 14 amino acids. Germline lookup yields CDR1 SGHAT and CDR2 FQNNGV.

This sequence joins TRBV20-1 and TRBJ2-1; 14 bases are a match to TRBD2. The germline gives CDR1 DFQATT, CDR2 SNEGSKA (reference sequence). The V segment lost 1 base and the J segment 9 bases; nucleotides outside the gene matches: 8. The CDR3 has 16 amino acids. Here the CDR3 DNA reads TGCAGTGCTAGAGTCAGGGGACTAGCGGGAGTAATTGAGCAGTTCTTC. Translation gives CSARVRGLAGVIEQFF.

The J gene is TRBJ2-7, the V gene TRBV5-5; D unresolved. The last part of the DNA fits TRBJ2-5 better; the J call may be wrong. The CDR3 length is 13 residues. Germline-derived CDR1 and CDR2 are SGHKS and YYEKEE (reference sequence). CDR3 coding DNA: TGTGCCAGCAGCTTGGTCCGAAAAGAGACCCAGTACTTC. This sequence encodes CASSLVRKETQYF.

J is TRBJ2-1 and V is TRBV20-1, with 10 bases fitting TRBD2. The germline gives CDR1 DFQATT, CDR2 SNEGSKA (reference sequence). This CDR3 contains 15 residues. With 6 bases clipped from V and 3 bases from J, the junction kept 8 bases outside the gene matches. CDR3 nucleotides: TGCAGTGCGCGCCGTAGCGGGGGGCTCTACAATGAGCAGTTCTTC. Protein: CSARRSGGLYNEQFF.

The genes are TRBV9 and TRBJ2-1, with D unclear. CDR1 is SGDLS and CDR2 is YYNGEE in the germline V gene. V shed 3 bases and J shed 8 bases, with 12 bases lying between them. The CDR3 extends over 13 amino acids. Written as DNA, the CDR3 is TGTGCCAGCAGCGGTACACGGCTAGATGAGCAGTTCTTC. This encodes CASSGTRLDEQFF. The full variable domain, its missing parts supplied by reference TRBV9 and TRBJ2-1, is DSGVTQTPKHLITATGQRVTLRCSPRSGDLSVYWYQQSLDQGLQFLIQYYNGEERAKGNILERFSAQQFPDLHSELNLSSLELGDSALYFCASSGTRLDEQFFGPGTRLTVL.

This chain joins TRBV4-2 and TRBJ2-1, with 7 bases that match TRBD2. The germline gives CDR1 LGHNA, CDR2 YNFKEQ. The CDR3 runs to 18 residues. The ends lost 4 bases at V and 0 bases at J; junction bases unmatched: 12. The DNA for the CDR3 is TGTGCCAGCAGCCCCCGACCTAGCGGTGTGAGCTCCTACAATGAGCAGTTCTTC. This sequence encodes CASSPRPSGVSSYNEQFF.